The 2 T cell receptor beta chains below were found in one sample sequenced in a study of blood T cell repertoires in COVID-19 (dated by TCRdb to 2020 to 2021). Receptor amplification or capture employed the immunoSEQ multiplex PCR assay. Here the immuneACCESS table is served through TCRdb, limited to in-frame sequences with V and J called. Missing clones are a known gap in these copies; in checked studies unresolved V genes cover under half, and the rest lacks a known reason. The sample table holds about 190,000 clones, of which around 83% were seen once. In total, the top ten clones hold 2.5% to 3.5% of the sample. Input material: peripheral blood. The receptors come from a woman aged 25 to 39 with active or convalescent COVID-19.

This sequence joins TRBV3-1 (or the pseudogene TRBV3-2) and TRBJ1-1; the match to TRBD1 covers 8 bases. The germline gives CDR1 LGHDT, CDR2 YNNKEL (reference sequence). J gave up 4 bases and V 4 bases, and 11 bases lay outside the gene matches. The CDR3 totals 16 residues. CDR3 sequence (DNA): TGTGCCAGCAGCCCATACAGGGGGGGGAGCGGCACTGAAGCTTTCTTT. Its translation is CASSPYRGGSGTEAFF.

The rearrangement uses TRBV4-1 and TRBJ2-7; maybe TRBD2 (6 bases). Germline assignment: CDR1 MGHRA and CDR2 YSYEKL. The CDR3 sequence is 16 residues long. V dropped 1 base and J dropped 0 bases, with 13 bases sitting between them. The CDR3: CASSQGVGSGSYEQYF. DNA for the CDR3: TGCGCCAGCAGCCAAGGTGTCGGTAGCGGCTCCTACGAGCAGTACTTC.